Presented here are 5 T cell receptor beta chains from one specimen sequenced in a study of sequential checkpoint blockade in melanoma. The sample's treatment: randomized to nivolumab then ipilimumab (arm A) or the reverse (arm B). Some clones are missing from TCRdb's copy, which holds only in-frame ones; the method was immunoSEQ multiplex PCR. The profile covers about 9,100 clones, with under 30% appearing a single time and 17% taken by the ten largest. Source: tumor tissue (inferred from file names), taken from a patient given nivolumab and ipilimumab in sequence. These receptors were taken from a human donor with melanoma.

The rearrangement joins TRBV5-1 to TRBJ2-7; TRBD2 agrees at 8 bases. Germline V CDR1 and CDR2: SGHRS, YFSETQ. The CDR3 loop spans 15 amino acids. The junction had 6 bases not matched to a gene; V was cut back by 0 bases and J by 4 bases. The CDR3 nucleotides are TGCGCCAGCAGCTTGGGGGCGGGAGGATCGTACGAGCAGTACTTC. This sequence encodes CASSLGAGGSYEQYF.

The rearrangement uses TRBV11-3 and TRBJ2-3; D unclear. The V gene lost 5 bases and the J gene lost 0 bases, with 24 bases spanning the gap. This CDR3 is 19 amino acids long. CDR1 is SGHNT, CDR2 YENEEA, per germline. CDR3 nucleotide sequence: TGTGCCAGCAGCCACCCCTCGACGGGCAGCCATTCTAGCACAGATACGCAGTATTTT. Protein sequence: CASSHPSTGSHSSTDTQYF.

This clone was counted a few times. The chain combines TRBV19 with TRBJ1-5; D is undetermined. The CDR3 has 14 amino acids. Germline CDR1 LNHDA, CDR2 SQIVND (reference sequence). The V end lost 4 bases, the J end lost 4 bases, and 11 bases lay between the germline ends. Here the CDR3 DNA reads TGTGCCAGTAGTAAATTGGTGAGTAATCAGCCCCAGCATTTT. It translates to CASSKLVSNQPQHF.

In this sample, this clone is medium-sized. The rearrangement joins TRBV12-5 to TRBJ2-1; no definite D call. The CDR3 length is 15 residues. Trimming took 1 base from V and 2 from J, leaving 9 bases between them. Germline CDR1 and CDR2: LGHNT and FRNRAP. The CDR3 DNA sequence: TGTGCTAGTGGTTTGGATTCAGGTACCTACAATGAGCAGTTCTTC. Translating gives CASGLDSGTYNEQFF.

The J gene is TRBJ2-7, the V gene TRBV19; 12 nucleotides align to TRBD2. V was pared by 5 bases and J by 3 bases, with 5 bases of the junction left unmatched. The CDR3 contains 15 residues. Germline CDR1 and CDR2: LNHDA and SQIVND (reference sequence). The CDR3 reads CASSEWTSGIYEQYF. As DNA, the CDR3 is TGTGCCAGTAGTGAGTGGACTAGCGGGATCTACGAGCAGTACTTC.